This entry is about one T cell receptor beta chain. What it binds is unknown. The data were taken from a study of TIL therapy for anti-PD-1-resistant metastatic lung cancer. Overall study context: Patients had a median age of approximately 50 years (range 38-75). By whole-exome sequencing, median non-synonymous tumor mutation burden was around 1.5 mutations per megabase.

Study-wide findings and caveats: This highly selected cohort may not generalize to typical lung cancer patients.

Time point: pre-treatment sample, taken before nivolumab and TIL therapy. Sequencing used immunoSEQ v3. Generated by immunoSEQ multiplex PCR, the TCRdb table keeps only in-frame clones and is missing some. The sample holds about 59,000 clones, over 75% seen once. V shed 7 bases and J 1 base; nucleotides not matched to a gene: 11. Germline CDR1 is SNHLY and CDR2 is FYNNEI. The CDR3 totals 16 residues. The sequence derives from a person between 25 and 79 years old with non-small cell lung cancer. V and J are TRBV2 and TRBJ2-5, with 8 bases identical to TRBD2. Sequencing used blood, obtained at baseline. The DNA for the CDR3 is TGTGCCAGCACCGGCGATAGCGGGACTTTCCAAGAGACCCAGTACTTC. This encodes CASTGDSGTFQETQYF.